Following are 8 T cell receptor beta chains from one sample sequenced in a study of OX40 agonist ivuxolimab in advanced cancers. Preparation of the library involved the immunoSEQ multiplex PCR assay. The immuneACCESS repertoire file appears here via TCRdb, limited to in-frame rearrangements. These files lack a portion of the clones; in checked studies, under half of the deficit traces to unresolved V genes, and the cause of the others is not known. The sample yields tens of thousands of clones; approximately 79% were counted once. Under 2% of the sample is taken by the ten largest. This specimen was CD4+ or CD8+ T cells sorted from blood, taken in a trial of the OX40 agonist ivuxolimab. The receptors shown here come from an adult with an advanced solid tumor such as melanoma, head and neck, liver or kidney cancer.

The rearrangement links TRBV6-5 to TRBJ2-7, with D possibly being TRBD1 or TRBD2 (6 bases each). Trimming left V 8 bases short and J 4 bases short, with 15 bases between. CDR1 and CDR2 from the germline V gene are MNHEY and SVGAGI. The CDR3 consists of 13 residues. Here the CDR3 DNA reads TGTGCCAGCGAGAGGAGGGGGACTTACGAGCAGTACTTC. Protein: CASERRGTYEQYF.

CDR3 nucleotides: TGTGCCACCAGCAGAGACCGGGTTTCCTATGGCTACACCTTC. It encodes CATSRDRVSYGYTF. The chain has TRBV15 and TRBJ1-2; D call uncertain. V lost 0 bases and J 4 bases, leaving 9 bases between the germline ends. Germline V CDR1 and CDR2: LNHNV, YYDKDF (reference sequence). The CDR3 spans 14 residues. The whole variable domain, filled in from reference TRBV15 and TRBJ1-2, reads DAMVIQNPRYQVTQFGKPVTLSCSQTLNHNVMYWYQQKSSQAPKLLFHYYDKDFNNEADTPDNFQSRRPNTSFCFLDIRSPGLGDTAMYLCATSRDRVSYGYTFGSGTRLTVV.

This chain connects TRBV7-7 to TRBJ1-6; TRBD1 agrees at 9 bases. This CDR3 is 16 amino acids long. The junction had 11 bases not matched to a gene; V was cut back by 4 bases and J by 10 bases. Germline V gene sequence: CDR1 SSHAT, CDR2 FNYEAQ (reference sequence). In DNA form, the CDR3 reads TGTGCCAGCAGCTCCCCGCGGACAGGGGTCAGGTCACCCCTCCACTTT. This translates into CASSSPRTGVRSPLHF.

This sequence joins TRBV5-1 and TRBJ1-6; the D gene is possibly TRBD1 (6 bases). Germline lookup yields CDR1 SGHRS and CDR2 YFSETQ. CDR3 length: 19 residues. The V end was cut by 4 bases, the J end by 0 bases, with 20 bases between. The CDR3 DNA is TGCGCCAGCAGCGCCAGGAGGACAGAAATTAGCTCCTATAATTCACCCCTCCACTTT. It is translated as CASSARRTEISSYNSPLHF.

The chain recombines TRBV29-1 with TRBJ2-4; D unresolved. Germline lookup yields CDR1 SQVTM and CDR2 ANQGSEA. V was shortened by 5 bases and J by 6 bases, with 11 bases between the two germline ends. The CDR3 length is 12 residues. CDR3 coding DNA: TGCAGCGTTACTGGGCAGGCAAACATTCAGTACTTC. Protein sequence: CSVTGQANIQYF.

The chain uses TRBV29-1 and TRBJ2-3; TRBD2 is a possible D gene (6 bases). V was cut by 5 bases and J by 4 bases, with 19 bases left in between. This CDR3 is built from 15 residues. The germline CDR1 and CDR2 sequences are SQVTM and ANQGSEA. CDR3 DNA: TGCAGCGTTAATATCGGCGGGGTAGAGTCAGATACGCAGTATTTT. Its protein is CSVNIGGVESDTQYF.

The chain recombines TRBV6-6 with TRBJ2-7; TRBD2 is a possible D gene (6 bases). Trimming left V 6 bases short and J 4 bases short, with 16 bases between. The CDR3 consists of 14 residues. Per germline, CDR1 MNHNY and CDR2 SVGAGI (reference sequence). Here the CDR3 DNA reads TGTGCCAGCAGCCCGACTAGGGGCGGGTACGAGCAGTACTTC. This codes for CASSPTRGGYEQYF.

The chain carries TRBV28 and TRBJ1-5, with 7 bases lining up with TRBD1. The CDR3 is 15 amino acids. CDR1 and CDR2 from the germline V gene are MDHEN and SYDVKM. V lost 5 bases and J lost 3; bases outside the gene matches: 7. The DNA of the CDR3 is TGTGCCAGCAGTCGGCGGACAGGCCTCAATCAGCCCCAGCATTTT. It codes for CASSRRTGLNQPQHF.